This entry is about one T cell receptor (beta chain). CDR1 and CDR2 (germline): SGDLS, YYNGEE. Trimming pared 4 bases from V and 4 bases from J, leaving 21 bases between. This CDR3 is 16 amino acids long. The repertoire was sequenced with immunoSEQ multiplex PCR; TCRdb's copy has only in-frame clones and lacks some. Of about 480,000 clones detected, about 83% appear once; the ten largest clones hold roughly 12%. Treatment indicated: roughly 20 received Ad26.COV2.S at low or high dose, single or two shots; roughly five received placebo; per-sample allocation not given. Following the first vaccine or placebo injection, samples were taken on day 63. Boston hosted the donor, who was an adult aged 18-55 years. The sample belongs to a study of Ad26.COV2.S vaccination and SARS-CoV-2 variants.

The sample in question was peripheral blood, obtained in a trial of Ad26.COV2.S vaccine versus placebo. The clonotype originates from a person aged 18 to 59 who received the Ad26.COV2.S COVID-19 vaccine or a placebo. The chain carries TRBV9 and TRBJ2-7; maybe TRBD2 (6 bases). The CDR3 DNA sequence: TGTGCCAGCAGCCCCGGGGGTGGGACGCTAGTATACGAGCAGTACTTC. Protein: CASSPGGGTLVYEQYF.